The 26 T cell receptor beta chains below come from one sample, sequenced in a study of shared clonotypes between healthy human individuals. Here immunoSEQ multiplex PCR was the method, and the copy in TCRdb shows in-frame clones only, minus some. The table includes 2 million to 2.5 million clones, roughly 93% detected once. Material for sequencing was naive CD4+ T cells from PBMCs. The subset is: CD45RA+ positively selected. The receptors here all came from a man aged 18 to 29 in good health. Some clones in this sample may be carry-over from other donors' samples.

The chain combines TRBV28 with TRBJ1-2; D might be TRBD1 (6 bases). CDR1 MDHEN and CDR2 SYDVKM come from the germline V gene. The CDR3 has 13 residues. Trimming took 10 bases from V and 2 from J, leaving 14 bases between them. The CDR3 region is CATATGPNYGYTF. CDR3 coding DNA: TGTGCCACTGCGACAGGCCCGAACTATGGCTACACCTTC.

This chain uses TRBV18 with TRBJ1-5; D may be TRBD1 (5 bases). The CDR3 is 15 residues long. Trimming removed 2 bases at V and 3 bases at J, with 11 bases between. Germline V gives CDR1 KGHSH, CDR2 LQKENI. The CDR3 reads CASSPGAPPNQPQHF. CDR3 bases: TGTGCCAGCTCACCAGGGGCCCCGCCCAATCAGCCCCAGCATTTT.

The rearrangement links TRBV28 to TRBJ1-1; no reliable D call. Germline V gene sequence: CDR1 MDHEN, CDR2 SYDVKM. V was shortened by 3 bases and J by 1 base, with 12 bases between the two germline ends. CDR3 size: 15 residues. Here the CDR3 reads CASSFYISGNTEAFF. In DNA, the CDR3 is TGTGCCAGCAGTTTCTATATATCTGGGAACACTGAAGCTTTCTTT. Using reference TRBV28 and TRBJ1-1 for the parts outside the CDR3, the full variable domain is DVKVTQSSRYLVKRTGEKVFLECVQDMDHENMFWYRQDPGLGLRLIYFSYDVKMKEKGDIPEGYSVSREKKERFSLILESASTNQTSMYLCASSFYISGNTEAFFGQGTRLTVV.

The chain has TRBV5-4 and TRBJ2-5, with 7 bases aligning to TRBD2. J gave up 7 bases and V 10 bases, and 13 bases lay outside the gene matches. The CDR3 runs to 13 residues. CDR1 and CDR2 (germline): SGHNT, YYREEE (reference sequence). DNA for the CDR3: TGTGCCGGGGGGGACCCGCGGCGAGGGACCCAGTACTTC. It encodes CAGGDPRRGTQYF.

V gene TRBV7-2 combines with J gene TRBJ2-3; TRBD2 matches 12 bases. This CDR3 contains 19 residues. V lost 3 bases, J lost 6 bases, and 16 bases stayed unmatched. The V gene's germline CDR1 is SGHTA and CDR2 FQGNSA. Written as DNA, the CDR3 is TGTGCCAGCAGCTTGACTCTAATGTGGCGACTAGCGGGAGCGGATACGCAGTATTTT. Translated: CASSLTLMWRLAGADTQYF.

Here the CDR3 reads CASSQSRSGADYEQYF. The CDR3 DNA sequence: TGCGCCAGCAGTCAATCACGTTCGGGGGCGGACTACGAGCAGTACTTC. The V call is TRBV23-1, the J call TRBJ2-7; possibly TRBD1 or TRBD2 for D (6 bases each). TRBV23-1 falls under the ORF class, with uncertain function. This CDR3 contains 16 residues. V lost 0 bases, J lost 3 bases, and 15 bases lay in between.

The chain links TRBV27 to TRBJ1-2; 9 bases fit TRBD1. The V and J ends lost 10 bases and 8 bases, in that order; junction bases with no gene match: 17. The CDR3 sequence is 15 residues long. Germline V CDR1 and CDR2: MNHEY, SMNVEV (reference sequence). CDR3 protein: CATRVRDRAGGGYTF. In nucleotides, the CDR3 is TGTGCCACCAGGGTGAGGGACAGGGCCGGTGGGGGCTACACCTTC.

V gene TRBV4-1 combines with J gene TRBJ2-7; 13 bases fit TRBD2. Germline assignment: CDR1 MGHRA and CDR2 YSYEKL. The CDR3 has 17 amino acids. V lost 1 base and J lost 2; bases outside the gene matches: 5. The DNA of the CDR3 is TGCGCCAGCAGCCAAGGGGGACTAGCGGGATGGACCTACGAGCAGTACTTC. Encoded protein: CASSQGGLAGWTYEQYF.

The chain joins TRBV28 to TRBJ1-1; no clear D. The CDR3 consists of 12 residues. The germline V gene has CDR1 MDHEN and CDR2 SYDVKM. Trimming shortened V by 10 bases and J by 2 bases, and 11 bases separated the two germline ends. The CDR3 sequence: CATGLVNTEAFF. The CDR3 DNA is TGTGCCACAGGATTGGTCAACACTGAAGCTTTCTTT.

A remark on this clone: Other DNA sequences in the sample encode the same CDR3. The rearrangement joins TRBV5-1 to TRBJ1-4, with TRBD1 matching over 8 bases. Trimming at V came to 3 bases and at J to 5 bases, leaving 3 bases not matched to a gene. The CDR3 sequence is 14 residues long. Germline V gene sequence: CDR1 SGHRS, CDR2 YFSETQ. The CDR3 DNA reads TGCGCCAGCAGCTCCGGACAGGGCAATGAAAAACTGTTTTTT. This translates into CASSSGQGNEKLFF.

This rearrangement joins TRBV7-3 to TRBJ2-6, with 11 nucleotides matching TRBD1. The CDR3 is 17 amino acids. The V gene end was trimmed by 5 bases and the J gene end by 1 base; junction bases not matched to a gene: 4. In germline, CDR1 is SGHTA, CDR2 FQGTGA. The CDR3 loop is CASSVRDRGSGANVLTF. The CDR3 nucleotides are TGTGCCAGCAGCGTCCGGGACAGGGGGTCTGGGGCCAACGTCCTGACTTTC.

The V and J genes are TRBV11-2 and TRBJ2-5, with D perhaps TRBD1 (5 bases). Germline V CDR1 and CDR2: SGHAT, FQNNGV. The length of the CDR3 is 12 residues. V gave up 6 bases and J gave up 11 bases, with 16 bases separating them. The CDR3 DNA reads TGTGCCAGCAGTCTGCCAGGGCTAGAGCAGTACTTC. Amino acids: CASSLPGLEQYF.

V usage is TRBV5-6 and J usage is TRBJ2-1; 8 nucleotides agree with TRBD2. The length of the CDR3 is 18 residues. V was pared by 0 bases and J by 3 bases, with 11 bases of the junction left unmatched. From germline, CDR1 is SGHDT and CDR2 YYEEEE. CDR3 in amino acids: CASSLGFLTGGDYNEQFF. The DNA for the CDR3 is TGTGCCAGCAGCTTGGGTTTTTTGACGGGAGGGGACTACAATGAGCAGTTCTTC.

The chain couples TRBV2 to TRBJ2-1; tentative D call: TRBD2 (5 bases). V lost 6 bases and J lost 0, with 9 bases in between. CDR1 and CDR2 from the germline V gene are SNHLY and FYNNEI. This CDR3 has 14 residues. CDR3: CASRGSASYNEQFF. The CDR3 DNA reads TGTGCCAGCAGGGGTAGCGCCTCCTACAATGAGCAGTTCTTC.

CDR3 sequence: CASSLGLAGNEQFF. DNA for the CDR3: TGTGCCAGCAGCCTCGGACTAGCGGGGAATGAGCAGTTCTTC. The chain recombines TRBV9 with TRBJ2-1; 12 nucleotides line up with TRBD2. Germline V gives CDR1 SGDLS, CDR2 YYNGEE. There are 14 residues in the CDR3. V lost 4 bases and J lost 7; bases outside the gene matches: 3.

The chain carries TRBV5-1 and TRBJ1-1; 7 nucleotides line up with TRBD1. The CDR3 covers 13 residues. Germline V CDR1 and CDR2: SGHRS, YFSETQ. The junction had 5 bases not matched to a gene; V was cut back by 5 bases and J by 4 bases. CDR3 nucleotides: TGCGCCAGCAGTGGACAGGTCATCACTGAAGCTTTCTTT. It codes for CASSGQVITEAFF. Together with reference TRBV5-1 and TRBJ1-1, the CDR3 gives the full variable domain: KAGVTQTPRYLIKTRGQQVTLSCSPISGHRSVSWYQQTPGQGLQFLFEYFSETQRNKGNFPGRFSGRQFSNSRSEMNVSTLELGDSALYLCASSGQVITEAFFGQGTRLTVV.

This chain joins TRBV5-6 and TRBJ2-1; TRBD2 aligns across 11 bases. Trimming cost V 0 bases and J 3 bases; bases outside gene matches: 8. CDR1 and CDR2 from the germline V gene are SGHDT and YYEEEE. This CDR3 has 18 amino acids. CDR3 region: CASSLVGLAGYNYNEQFF. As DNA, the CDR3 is TGTGCCAGCAGCTTGGTCGGACTAGCGGGCTATAACTACAATGAGCAGTTCTTC.

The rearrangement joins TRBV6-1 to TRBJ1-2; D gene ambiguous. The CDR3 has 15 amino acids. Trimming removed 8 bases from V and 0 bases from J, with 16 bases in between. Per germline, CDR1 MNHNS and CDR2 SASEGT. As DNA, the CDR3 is TGTGCCAGCTGTGTCGGGAGACACCCTAACTATGGCTACACCTTC. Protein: CASCVGRHPNYGYTF.

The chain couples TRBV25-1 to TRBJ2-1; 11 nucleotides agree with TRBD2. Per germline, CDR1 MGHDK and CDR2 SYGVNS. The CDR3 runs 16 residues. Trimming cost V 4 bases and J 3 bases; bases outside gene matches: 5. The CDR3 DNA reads TGTGCCAGCAGTGGACTAGCGGGATCCTTCTACAATGAGCAGTTCTTC. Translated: CASSGLAGSFYNEQFF.

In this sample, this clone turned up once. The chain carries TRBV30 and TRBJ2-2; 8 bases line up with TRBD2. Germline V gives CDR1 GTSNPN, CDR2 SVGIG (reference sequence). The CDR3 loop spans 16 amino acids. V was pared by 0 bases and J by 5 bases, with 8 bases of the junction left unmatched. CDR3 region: CAWSVFGRAQTGELFF. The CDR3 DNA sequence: TGTGCCTGGAGTGTCTTCGGGAGGGCCCAAACCGGGGAGCTGTTTTTT.

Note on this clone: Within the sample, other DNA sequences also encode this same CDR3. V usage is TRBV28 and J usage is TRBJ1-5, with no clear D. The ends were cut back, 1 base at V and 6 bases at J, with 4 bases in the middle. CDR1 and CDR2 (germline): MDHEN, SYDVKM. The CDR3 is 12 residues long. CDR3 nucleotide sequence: TGTGCCAGCAGTTTATTTCTTCAGCCCCAGCATTTT. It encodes CASSLFLQPQHF.

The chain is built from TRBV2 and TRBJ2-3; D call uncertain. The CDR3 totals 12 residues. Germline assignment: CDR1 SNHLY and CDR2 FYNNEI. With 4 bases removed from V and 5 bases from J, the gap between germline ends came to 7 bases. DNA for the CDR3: TGTGCCAGCAGTGGGGATTTAGATACGCAGTATTTT. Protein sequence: CASSGDLDTQYF.

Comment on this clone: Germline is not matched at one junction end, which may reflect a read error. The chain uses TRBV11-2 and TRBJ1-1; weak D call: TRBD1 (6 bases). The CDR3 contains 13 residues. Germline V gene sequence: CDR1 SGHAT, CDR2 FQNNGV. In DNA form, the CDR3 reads TGTGCCAGCAGCTTAGTCCGGGACACCGAAGCTTTCTTT. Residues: CASSLVRDTEAFF.

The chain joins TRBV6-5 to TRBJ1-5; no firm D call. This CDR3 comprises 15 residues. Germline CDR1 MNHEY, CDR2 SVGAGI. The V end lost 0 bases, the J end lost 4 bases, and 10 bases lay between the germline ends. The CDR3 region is CASSYSPGPNQPQHF. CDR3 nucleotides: TGTGCCAGCAGTTACTCACCCGGACCGAATCAGCCCCAGCATTTT.

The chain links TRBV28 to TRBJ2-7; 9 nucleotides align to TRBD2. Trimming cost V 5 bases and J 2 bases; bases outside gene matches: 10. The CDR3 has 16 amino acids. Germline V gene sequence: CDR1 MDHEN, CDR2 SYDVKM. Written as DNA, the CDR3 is TGTGCCAGCAGTAGAATTGCGGGAGGGTTCACCTACGAGCAGTACTTC. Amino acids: CASSRIAGGFTYEQYF.

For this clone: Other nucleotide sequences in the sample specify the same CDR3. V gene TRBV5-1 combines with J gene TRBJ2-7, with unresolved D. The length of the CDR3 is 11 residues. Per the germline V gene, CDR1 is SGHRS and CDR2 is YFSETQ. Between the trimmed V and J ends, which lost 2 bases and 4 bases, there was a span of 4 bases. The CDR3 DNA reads TGCGCCAGCAGCTTCGGATACGAGCAGTACTTC. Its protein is CASSFGYEQYF.